A selection of T cell receptor beta chains follows, all from one sample in a study of cytomegalovirus exposure and HLA in healthy donors. Method: immunoSEQ multiplex PCR; TCRdb's copy keeps in-frame clones and lacks some. Its clone listing holds around 150,000 clones. Sequencing was carried out using PBMCs. These receptors were collected from a man aged 25-40 years in good health and CMV-seronegative. CDR3s include the opening cysteine and the closing phenylalanine or tryptophan. D genes are given only for firm matches.

V	D	J	CDR3	DNA
TRBV30	-	TRBJ2-6	CAWSSSNSGSGANVLTF	TGTGCCTGGAGTTCCTCAAACTCCGGCTCTGGGGCCAACGTCCTGACTTTC
TRBV5-5	-	TRBJ1-1	CASSRDSNTEAFF	TGTGCCAGCAGCAGAGACAGCAACACTGAAGCTTTCTTT
TRBV29-1	TRBD1	TRBJ1-2	CSVMTGKNYGYTF	TGCAGCGTTATGACAGGGAAAAACTATGGCTACACCTTC
TRBV6-6	TRBD1	TRBJ1-1	CASRPGQGSEAFF	TGTGCCAGCAGGCCGGGACAGGGGTCTGAAGCTTTCTTT
TRBV10-2	-	TRBJ1-2	CASTDRNYGYTF	TGCGCCAGCACTGACAGGAACTATGGCTACACCTTC
TRBV5-6	TRBD1	TRBJ1-1	CASSSLSTGAGTEAFF	TGTGCCAGCAGCTCCTTGAGTACAGGGGCAGGGACTGAAGCTTTCTTT
TRBV7-9	-	TRBJ2-4	CASSLGQGGAKNIQYF	TGTGCCAGCAGCTTAGGGCAGGGCGGTGCCAAAAACATTCAGTACTTC
TRBV10-3	-	TRBJ2-3	CATRDTATDTQYF	TGTGCCACGAGGGACACAGCCACAGATACGCAGTATTTT
TRBV28	TRBD2	TRBJ2-7	CASSSAGTSGSFEQYF	TGTGCCAGCAGTTCAGCCGGGACTAGCGGGAGCTTCGAGCAGTACTTC
TRBV4-2	TRBD1	TRBJ1-2	CASSQETGGRNGYTF	TGTGCCAGCAGCCAAGAAACAGGGGGCAGGAATGGCTACACCTTC
TRBV19	-	TRBJ2-7	CASSGRDYEQYF	TGTGCCAGTAGCGGCAGGGACTACGAGCAGTACTTC
TRBV6-6	-	TRBJ2-7	CASAARDFSYEQYF	TGTGCCAGCGCCGCCCGGGACTTTTCGTACGAGCAGTACTTC
TRBV6-5	-	TRBJ1-2	CASIGRYRDGYTF	TGTGCCAGCATCGGCCGATACAGGGACGGCTACACCTTC
TRBV6-5	TRBD2	TRBJ2-1	CASSTRTSGDNEQFF	TGTGCCAGCAGCACCCGGACTAGCGGTGACAATGAGCAGTTCTTC
TRBV27	TRBD2	TRBJ2-3	CASSLAGGNFGTDTQYF	TGTGCCAGCAGCTTAGCGGGAGGTAATTTCGGTACAGATACGCAGTATTTT